This paragraph reports one T cell receptor (beta chain). This specimen belongs to a study of blood T cell repertoires in COVID-19. Only in-frame clones appear in the TCRdb table, and some are missing; sequencing was by immunoSEQ multiplex PCR. The sample consists of some 180,000 clones, approximately 88% of them appearing once. CDR1 is PRHDT, CDR2 FYEKMQ, per germline (reference sequence). The V end lost 5 bases, the J end lost 5 bases, and 15 bases lay between the germline ends. The CDR3 covers 15 residues. What was sequenced was peripheral blood. The TCR originated in a man aged 40-49 years with acute or convalescent COVID-19. The gene calls are TRBV13 and TRBJ2-2, with a weak D call TRBD1 (6 bases). The chain's CDR3 is CASSPPRGGTGELFF. DNA of the CDR3: TGTGCCAGCAGCCCACCCAGGGGCGGAACCGGGGAGCTGTTTTTT.